The 8 T cell receptor beta chains below were found in one sample sequenced in a study of immune evolution from preneoplasia to lung adenocarcinoma. TCRdb's table, derived via immunoSEQ multiplex PCR, lists solely in-frame clones and lacks some. This sample yields about 5,400 clones, of which approximately 83% are seen a single time; about 3.5% belongs to the top ten. Input material: FFPE invasive lung adenocarcinoma tissue. These receptors came from a person aged 50-75 years with lung adenocarcinoma.

This clone has only a few counts. The chain combines TRBV4-1 with TRBJ2-1; D call uncertain. Trimming pared 0 bases from V and 9 bases from J, leaving 6 bases between. The V gene's germline CDR1 is MGHRA and CDR2 YSYEKL. The CDR3 runs to 12 residues. Written as DNA, the CDR3 is TGCGCCAGCAGCCAAGATTTCGCTGAGCAGTTCTTC. Amino acids: CASSQDFAEQFF.

The rearrangement links TRBV5-1 to TRBJ1-1; possible D gene TRBD1, 6 bases. This CDR3 has 14 residues. Germline V gene data show CDR1 as SGHRS and CDR2 as YFSETQ. V gave up 1 base and J gave up 1 base, with 8 bases separating them. Here the CDR3 DNA reads TGCGCCAGCAGCTTGTGGGACACGAACACTGAAGCTTTCTTT. This gives the protein CASSLWDTNTEAFF.

V gene TRBV2 combines with J gene TRBJ2-5; the D gene is possibly TRBD1 (6 bases). The DNA end is more similar to TRBJ2-7, so the J call may be wrong. Germline CDR1 reads SNHLY; CDR2 reads FYNNEI. CDR3 length: 15 residues. The CDR3 region is CANPPNRDIPYEQYF. The CDR3 DNA is TGTGCCAACCCCCCCAACCGGGACATTCCTTACGAGCAGTACTTC.

J is TRBJ1-1 and V is TRBV19; D gene ambiguous. V lost 4 bases and J 0 bases, leaving 15 bases between the germline ends. The CDR3 has 16 amino acids. The germline CDR1 and CDR2 sequences are LNHDA and SQIVND (reference sequence). The CDR3 reads CASSTLDRLVNTEAFF. The CDR3 nucleotides read TGTGCCAGTAGTACACTGGACCGACTGGTGAACACTGAAGCTTTCTTT.

The rearrangement links TRBV11-2 to TRBJ1-1; no clear D gene. V was trimmed by 5 bases and J by 0 bases, leaving 7 bases between them. The germline V gene has CDR1 SGHAT and CDR2 FQNNGV. The CDR3 sequence is 13 residues long. The CDR3 here is CASSAHLNTEAFF. The CDR3 DNA sequence: TGTGCCAGCAGCGCCCACTTGAACACTGAAGCTTTCTTT.

The chain combines TRBV7-2 with TRBJ1-1; a weak D match, TRBD1 (5 bases). CDR1 and CDR2 (germline): SGHTA, FQGNSA. V lost 1 base and J 7 bases, leaving 10 bases between the germline ends. The CDR3 extends over 13 amino acids. CDR3 loop: CASSLEQASEAFF. In DNA, the CDR3 is TGTGCCAGCAGCTTAGAACAGGCAAGTGAAGCTTTCTTT. Complete variable domain (other parts from reference TRBV7-2 and TRBJ1-1): GAGVSQSPSNKVTEKGKDVELRCDPISGHTALYWYRQSLGQGLEFLIYFQGNSAPDKSGLPSDRFSAERTGGSVSTLTIQRTQQEDSAVYLCASSLEQASEAFFGQGTRLTVV.

V gene TRBV11-2 combines with J gene TRBJ2-3, with 7 bases aligning to TRBD2. There are 14 residues in the CDR3. Germline V gene lookup returns CDR1 SGHAT and CDR2 FQNNGV. V shed 5 bases, J shed 3 bases, and the junction held 5 bases outside the gene matches. The CDR3 sequence: CASSRGRETDTQYF. The CDR3 DNA follows: TGTGCCAGCAGCCGCGGGAGAGAAACAGATACGCAGTATTTT. Full variable domain (outside the CDR3, taken from reference TRBV11-2 and TRBJ2-3): EAGVAQSPRYKIIEKRQSVAFWCNPISGHATLYWYQQILGQGPKLLIQFQNNGVVDDSQLPKDRFSAERLKGVDSTLKIQPAKLEDSAVYLCASSRGRETDTQYFGPGTRLTVL.

The gene calls are TRBV14 and TRBJ1-3, with D unresolved. The CDR3 totals 14 residues. Germline V gene sequence: CDR1 SGHDN, CDR2 FVKESK. Between the trimmed V and J ends, which lost 4 bases and 2 bases, there was a span of 9 bases. The CDR3 here is CASSLAGAGNTIYF. The CDR3 DNA reads as TGTGCCAGCAGCCTAGCGGGAGCTGGAAACACCATATATTTT. Together with reference TRBV14 and TRBJ1-3, the CDR3 gives the full variable domain: EAGVTQFPSHSVIEKGQTVTLRCDPISGHDNLYWYRRVMGKEIKFLLHFVKESKQDESGMPNNRFLAERTGGTYSTLKVQPAELEDSGVYFCASSLAGAGNTIYFGEGSWLTVV.